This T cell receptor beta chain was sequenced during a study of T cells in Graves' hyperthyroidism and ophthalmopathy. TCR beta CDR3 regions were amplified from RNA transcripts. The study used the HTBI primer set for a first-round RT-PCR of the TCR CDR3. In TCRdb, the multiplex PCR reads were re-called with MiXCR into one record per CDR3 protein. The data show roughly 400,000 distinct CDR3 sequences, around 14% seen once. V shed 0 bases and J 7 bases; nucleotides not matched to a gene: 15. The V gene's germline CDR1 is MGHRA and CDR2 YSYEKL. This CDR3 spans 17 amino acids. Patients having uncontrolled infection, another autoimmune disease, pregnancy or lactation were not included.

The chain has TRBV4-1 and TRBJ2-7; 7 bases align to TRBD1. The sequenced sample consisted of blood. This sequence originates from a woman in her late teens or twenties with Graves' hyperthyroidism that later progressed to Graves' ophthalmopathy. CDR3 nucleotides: TGCGCCAGCAGCCAAGAGAGGGGGCGCCTGAGGTCTAGGGAGCAGTACTTC. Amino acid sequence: CASSQERGRLRSREQYF.